The 32 T cell receptor beta chains presented below share a single source sample, sequenced in a study of cytomegalovirus exposure and HLA in healthy donors. PCR involved 60 Vbeta and 13 Jbeta primers. This table comes from immunoSEQ multiplex PCR, and its TCRdb copy is limited to in-frame clones, with some not included. The repertoire holds some 59,000 clones, 82% seen once, with around 3.3% in the top ten. Specimen: PBMCs. These receptors were collected from a young woman in good health and CMV-seronegative.

The rearrangement joins TRBV10-3 to TRBJ2-3, with 12 bases fitting TRBD2. This CDR3 spans 18 amino acids. Losses at the gene ends were 7 bases for V and 1 base for J; bases not matched to a gene: 12. Germline CDR1 is ENHRY and CDR2 is SYGVKD. The CDR3 DNA reads as TGTGCCATCAACTCCGGGACTAGCGGGCCGGAGGGCACAGATACGCAGTATTTT. It yields the protein CAINSGTSGPEGTDTQYF.

In its sample, this clone was seen a few times. V and J are TRBV7-2 and TRBJ1-2, with 9 bases identical to TRBD1. Germline CDR1 reads SGHTA; CDR2 reads FQGNSA. V lost 5 bases to trimming and J lost 4 bases; unmatched junction nucleotides: 14. The CDR3 totals 17 residues. CDR3 in DNA: TGTGCCAGCAGCACCCGGGACAGGGTTTTGGTAGGCTATGGCTACACCTTC. Translated: CASSTRDRVLVGYGYTF.

This clone was counted once. The rearrangement joins TRBV7-2 to TRBJ1-1; D perhaps matches TRBD1 (5 bases). The CDR3 is 14 amino acids. CDR1 and CDR2 from the germline V gene are SGHTA and FQGNSA. The V gene lost 6 bases and the J gene lost 2 bases, with 13 bases spanning the gap. CDR3 coding DNA: TGTGCCAGCAGGCCTAGACAGAGCAACACTGAAGCTTTCTTT. Residues: CASRPRQSNTEAFF.

The chain links TRBV25-1 to TRBJ1-2; TRBD1 might be the D (6 bases). Trimming removed 3 bases from V and 6 bases from J, with 14 bases in between. Germline loops: CDR1 MGHDK, CDR2 SYGVNS. This CDR3 has 14 residues. The CDR3 DNA reads as TGTGCCAGCAGTGACAGGGGTTCCCCTAATGGCTACACCTTC. It codes for CASSDRGSPNGYTF.

The chain carries TRBV29-1 and TRBJ2-7, with 12 bases that match TRBD2. The CDR3 is 15 residues long. Germline CDR1 and CDR2: SQVTM and ANQGSEA. The V and J ends lost 4 bases and 4 bases, in that order; junction bases with no gene match: 8. CDR3 residues: CSVGASGRALYEQYF. The DNA of the CDR3 is TGCAGCGTTGGGGCTAGCGGGAGGGCCCTGTACGAGCAGTACTTC.

The chain employs TRBV6-4 and TRBJ2-1, with 10 bases aligning to TRBD2. Germline V gene data show CDR1 as MRHNA and CDR2 as SNTAGT. V lost 3 bases, J lost 7 bases, and 6 bases stayed unmatched. This CDR3 contains 15 residues. The CDR3 DNA is TGTGCCAGCAGTGAAAGGTTAGCGGGAGGTAATGAGCAGTTCTTC. This gives the protein CASSERLAGGNEQFF.

This clone was detected only once. The CDR3: CASSVAQGFEQYF. For the CDR3, the DNA is TGTGCCAGCAGCGTAGCTCAGGGCTTCGAGCAGTACTTC. The chain combines TRBV9 with TRBJ2-7, with a tentative D call TRBD1 (5 bases). Trimming removed 0 bases from V and 6 bases from J, with 10 bases in between. This CDR3 region has 13 residues. Per germline, CDR1 SGDLS and CDR2 YYNGEE.

CDR3 protein: CASSLEPGGTEAFF. The CDR3 nucleotides read TGCGCCAGCAGCTTGGAACCGGGGGGCACTGAAGCTTTCTTT. V is TRBV5-1 and J is TRBJ1-1, with D tentatively TRBD1 (5 bases). Trimming cost V 0 bases and J 4 bases, with 10 bases left between them. Germline V CDR1 and CDR2: SGHRS, YFSETQ. The CDR3 totals 14 residues.

The count of this clone is one. The chain joins TRBV19 to TRBJ2-3, with 9 bases matching TRBD2. Germline values: CDR1 LNHDA, CDR2 SQIVND (reference sequence). There are 16 residues in the CDR3. Germline trimming cut 5 bases from V and 2 bases from J; bases unmatched to any gene: 8. The CDR3 DNA follows: TGTGCCAGTAGTTCGACCCGACTAGCGGCCACAGATACGCAGTATTTT. Amino acids: CASSSTRLAATDTQYF.

This chain uses TRBV7-8 with TRBJ1-5, with TRBD1 as a possible D gene (6 bases). This CDR3 has 15 residues. V lost 5 bases and J lost 0, with 11 bases in between. Germline CDR1 is SGHVS and CDR2 is FQNEAQ. CDR3 protein: CASSLGTPSNQPQHF. The DNA for the CDR3 is TGTGCCAGCAGCCTCGGGACACCTAGCAATCAGCCCCAGCATTTT.

The count of this clone is one. The rearrangement links TRBV21-1 to TRBJ1-1; TRBD1 was called by the table and not checked on the DNA. TRBV21-1 is shown as a pseudogene. The CDR3 length is 16 residues. This CDR3 is CASSKPIGTGNTEAFF. CDR3 DNA sequence: TGTGCCAGCAGCAAACCAATTGGGACAGGGAACACTGAAGCTTTCTTT.

The J gene is TRBJ2-1, the V gene TRBV7-2; TRBD1 might be the D (6 bases). CDR3 length: 16 residues. Germline V gives CDR1 SGHTA, CDR2 FQGNSA. V dropped 5 bases and J dropped 6 bases, with 20 bases sitting between them. CDR3 sequence (DNA): TGTGCCAGCAGCCGACAGGTATCTAGAACCCCCAATGAGCAGTTCTTC. Residues: CASSRQVSRTPNEQFF.

The CDR3: CASSLLPRDRELNEQFF. For the CDR3, the DNA is TGCGCCAGCAGCTTGCTTCCTCGGGACAGGGAGCTTAATGAGCAGTTCTTC. The chain joins TRBV5-1 to TRBJ2-1; 9 nucleotides match TRBD1. Per germline, CDR1 SGHRS and CDR2 YFSETQ. With V trimmed by 1 base and J by 7 bases, 12 bases remained unmatched. The CDR3 is made up of 17 amino acids. Using reference TRBV5-1 and TRBJ2-1 for the parts outside the CDR3, the full variable domain is KAGVTQTPRYLIKTRGQQVTLSCSPISGHRSVSWYQQTPGQGLQFLFEYFSETQRNKGNFPGRFSGRQFSNSRSEMNVSTLELGDSALYLCASSLLPRDRELNEQFFGPGTRLTVL.

The rearrangement joins TRBV6-5 to TRBJ1-1; 8 nucleotides match TRBD1. Germline V gives CDR1 MNHEY, CDR2 SVGAGI. V shed 5 bases and J 0 bases; nucleotides not matched to a gene: 2. This CDR3 comprises 14 residues. CDR3 DNA sequence: TGTGCCAGCAGTCGACAGGGGATGAACACTGAAGCTTTCTTT. Translation: CASSRQGMNTEAFF.

This clone is a singleton in its sample. The chain couples TRBV9 to TRBJ2-1; the match to TRBD2 covers 9 bases. There are 15 residues in the CDR3. Unmatched junction bases numbered 3, after V lost 1 base and J lost 4 bases. Germline CDR1 reads SGDLS; CDR2 reads YYNGEE. This CDR3 is CASSVRLADYNEQFF. Written as DNA, the CDR3 is TGTGCCAGCAGCGTACGACTAGCGGATTACAATGAGCAGTTCTTC.

This chain uses TRBV5-1 with TRBJ1-4; the match to TRBD1 covers 7 bases. Trimming at V came to 4 bases and at J to 6 bases, leaving 3 bases not matched to a gene. Germline CDR1 and CDR2: SGHRS and YFSETQ. This CDR3 has 13 amino acids. The CDR3 nucleotides are TGCGCCAGCAGCCCCGACAGGGATGAAAAACTGTTTTTT. Amino acid sequence: CASSPDRDEKLFF.

This chain uses TRBV18 with TRBJ2-7; 8 bases agree with TRBD1. CDR1 is KGHSH and CDR2 is LQKENI in the germline V gene. Trimming took 3 bases from V and 3 from J; bases not matched to a gene: 7. The CDR3 spans 15 residues. CDR3 DNA sequence: TGTGCCAGCTCACCCCTGCCAGGGGGCGGCTACGAGCAGTACTTC. Encoded protein: CASSPLPGGGYEQYF.

This clone occurred a few times. The genes are TRBV1 and TRBJ2-2; no DNA check was done on the table's D call, TRBD2. TRBV1 is termed a pseudogene. CDR3 length equals 14 residues. CDR3 DNA: TGCACCAGCAGCCACGGGCCGGGGGGCCGGGGAGCTGTTTTT. It encodes CTSSHGPGGRGAVF.

The CDR3 sequence: CASTTGLAGGSDTQYF. The DNA of the CDR3 is TGTGCCAGCACCACGGGACTAGCGGGAGGATCAGATACGCAGTATTTT. The rearrangement joins TRBV28 to TRBJ2-3; 15 positions match TRBD2. Looked up from germline, CDR1 is MDHEN and CDR2 is SYDVKM. Trimming took 7 bases from V and 4 from J; bases not matched to a gene: 6. This CDR3 comprises 16 residues.

The chain has TRBV19 and TRBJ2-5, with 9 bases identical to TRBD2. The J call is in doubt because the DNA end fits TRBJ2-7 better. The CDR3 loop spans 18 amino acids. Germline CDR1 and CDR2: LNHDA and SQIVND (reference sequence). CDR3 sequence (DNA): TGTGCCAGTAGTATCCACCGAGGTGGTAGCGGGAGCTCCTACGAGCAGTACTTC. Translation gives CASSIHRGGSGSSYEQYF.

J is TRBJ2-4 and V is TRBV30; tentative D call: TRBD1 (7 bases). The CDR3 runs to 16 residues. Germline values: CDR1 GTSNPN, CDR2 SVGIG (reference sequence). Trimming left V 2 bases short and J 3 bases short, with 17 bases between. CDR3 sequence (DNA): TGTGCCTGGAGTAAGGGGGCACTGGGGGGCAAAAACATTCAGTACTTC. It yields the protein CAWSKGALGGKNIQYF.

About this clone itself: At one end, the junction sequence differs from germline, possibly due to a read error. The chain combines TRBV5-1 with TRBJ2-6, with a tentative D call TRBD1 (5 bases). This CDR3 contains 17 residues. The germline V gene encodes CDR1 SGHRS and CDR2 YFSETQ. CDR3 amino acids: CASSFIIGSSGANGLTF. The CDR3 DNA reads TGCGCCAGCAGCTTCATAATAGGTTCCTCTGGGGCCAACGGCCTGACTTTC.

This rearrangement joins TRBV15 to TRBJ2-1; the match to TRBD2 covers 7 bases. The germline V gene encodes CDR1 LNHNV and CDR2 YYDKDF (reference sequence). Germline trimming cut 5 bases from V and 4 bases from J; bases unmatched to any gene: 5. This CDR3 contains 14 residues. The CDR3 spells CATSYGGGYNEQFF. CDR3 DNA: TGTGCCACCAGCTACGGCGGGGGTTACAATGAGCAGTTCTTC.

This chain joins TRBV5-1 and TRBJ1-1; D gene ambiguous. V lost 4 bases and J 0 bases, leaving 16 bases between the germline ends. CDR1 and CDR2 (germline): SGHRS, YFSETQ. The CDR3 is made up of 16 amino acids. Written as DNA, the CDR3 is TGCGCCAGCAGCCCCCCGCGCGAGGGATTGAACACTGAAGCTTTCTTT. Translation gives CASSPPREGLNTEAFF.

This rearrangement joins TRBV30 to TRBJ1-5; TRBD1 is a possible D gene (5 bases). Trimming stripped 6 bases from V and 0 bases from J, with 9 bases between. Germline CDR1 GTSNPN, CDR2 SVGIG (reference sequence). CDR3 size: 13 residues. CDR3 region: CACTQDSNQPQHF. The CDR3, as DNA: TGTGCCTGCACACAGGATAGCAATCAGCCCCAGCATTTT.

The genes are TRBV5-1 and TRBJ2-1; 11 bases map to TRBD2. The CDR3 contains 15 residues. CDR1 and CDR2 from the germline V gene are SGHRS and YFSETQ. The V and J ends lost 0 bases and 6 bases, in that order; junction bases with no gene match: 2. The CDR3 region has the DNA TGCGCCAGCAGCTTGGCACTAGCGGGAGCCAATGAGCAGTTCTTC. Translating gives CASSLALAGANEQFF.

The rearrangement joins TRBV28 to TRBJ2-7; D possibly corresponds to TRBD1 (6 bases). The V end lost 7 bases, the J end lost 4 bases, and 14 bases lay between the germline ends. Germline assignment: CDR1 MDHEN and CDR2 SYDVKM. This CDR3 has 13 residues. Here the CDR3 reads CASTSGDGYEQYF. The DNA for the CDR3 is TGTGCCAGCACCTCAGGGGACGGTTACGAGCAGTACTTC.

The chain employs TRBV19 and TRBJ1-5; D may be TRBD1 (5 bases). The CDR3 is 17 residues long. Trimming took off 5 bases at V and 0 bases at J, with 17 bases between the two ends. CDR1 is LNHDA, CDR2 SQIVND, per germline (reference sequence). CDR3 loop: CASSLTGQLYSNQPQHF. DNA for the CDR3: TGTGCCAGTAGTCTCACCGGACAACTCTATAGCAATCAGCCCCAGCATTTT.

V usage is TRBV19 and J usage is TRBJ1-2; possibly TRBD1 for D (5 bases). V lost 7 bases and J lost 4, with 19 bases in between. Per germline, CDR1 LNHDA and CDR2 SQIVND (reference sequence). This CDR3 is 15 amino acids long. The CDR3 DNA is TGTGCCAGTATCCCGGGACGGGGAGGTGGCTATGGCTACACCTTC. Translating gives CASIPGRGGGYGYTF.

This chain joins TRBV7-2 and TRBJ2-1; the match to TRBD2 covers 12 bases. CDR3 length: 16 amino acids. The junction had 8 bases not matched to a gene; V was cut back by 5 bases and J by 6 bases. Germline V gene lookup returns CDR1 SGHTA and CDR2 FQGNSA. The DNA of the CDR3 is TGTGCCAGCAGCCGCACTACTAGCGGGAGGTCCAATGAGCAGTTCTTC. Amino acids: CASSRTTSGRSNEQFF.

This rearrangement joins TRBV27 to TRBJ2-1; tentatively, D is TRBD1 (7 bases). Germline loops: CDR1 MNHEY, CDR2 SMNVEV (reference sequence). The CDR3 contains 13 residues. Trimming stripped 4 bases from V and 8 bases from J, with 12 bases between. The DNA of the CDR3 is TGTGCCAGCAGTTCGGTCAGGGGGGATGAGCAGTTCTTC. Translating gives CASSSVRGDEQFF.

The chain couples TRBV6-4 to TRBJ1-2, with D possibly matching TRBD1 (6 bases). V was trimmed by 3 bases and J by 2 bases, leaving 10 bases between them. Germline-derived CDR1 and CDR2 are MRHNA and SNTAGT. The CDR3 is 14 amino acids. The CDR3 bases are TGTGCCAGCAGTGAGGACAGCAGGAACTATGGCTACACCTTC. Its translation is CASSEDSRNYGYTF.